A single sample gave rise to the 19 T cell receptor beta chains below, sequenced in a study of blood T cell repertoires in COVID-19. The method was immunoSEQ multiplex PCR; TCRdb's version includes in-frame clones alone and lacks a portion of them. The sample holds about 170,000 clones; about 86% are singletons and the top ten take about 2.7%. Sequences were obtained from peripheral blood. The receptors here all came from a human donor with acute or convalescent COVID-19. The donor label of this sample is uncertain.

Here the CDR3 reads CASSGPASNQPQHF. The CDR3 DNA follows: TGTGCCAGCAGTGGCCCAGCGAGCAATCAGCCCCAGCATTTT. The chain combines TRBV2 with TRBJ1-5; D uncertain. The CDR3 is made up of 14 amino acids. Germline V lookup: CDR1 SNHLY, CDR2 FYNNEI. V gave up 4 bases and J gave up 1 base, with 8 bases separating them.

The chain carries TRBV24-1 and TRBJ1-3; 8 bases map to TRBD1. The CDR3 length is 15 residues. J gave up 4 bases and V 9 bases, and 10 bases lay outside the gene matches. Germline-derived CDR1 and CDR2 are KGHDR and SFDVKD. In nucleotides, the CDR3 is TGTGCCACCCAGTCAGGGGGCGCGGGAGGAAACACCATATATTTT. Translated: CATQSGGAGGNTIYF.

The chain joins TRBV10-3 to TRBJ2-2; 9 bases align to TRBD2. The germline gives CDR1 ENHRY, CDR2 SYGVKD. The CDR3 loop spans 17 amino acids. V was clipped by 4 bases and J by 2 bases; unmatched bases: 8. The CDR3 loop reads CAISVGPLAGNTGELFF. CDR3 DNA: TGTGCCATCAGTGTAGGACCTCTAGCGGGAAACACCGGGGAGCTGTTTTTT.

The gene calls are TRBV29-1 and TRBJ2-5; TRBD1 matches 7 bases. After removal of 3 bases from V and 4 bases from J, the junction contained 11 bases not matched to a gene. This CDR3 has 15 amino acids. Germline loops: CDR1 SQVTM, CDR2 ANQGSEA. CDR3 protein: CSVDPHDRVGETQYF. The CDR3 DNA sequence: TGCAGCGTTGACCCCCATGACAGGGTCGGAGAGACCCAGTACTTC.

V gene TRBV6-1 combines with J gene TRBJ1-3; D is unclear. Trimming removed 4 bases at V and 1 base at J, with 14 bases between. CDR1 MNHNS and CDR2 SASEGT come from the germline V gene. CDR3 size: 16 residues. CDR3 DNA sequence: TGTGCCAGCAGTGGCGGATTCTCCTTATCTGGAAACACCATATATTTT. This gives the protein CASSGGFSLSGNTIYF.

The chain employs TRBV11-2 and TRBJ2-1; 9 bases agree with TRBD2. The CDR3 is 17 residues long. Germline lookup yields CDR1 SGHAT and CDR2 FQNNGV. Losses at the gene ends were 3 bases for V and 4 bases for J; bases not matched to a gene: 10. CDR3 residues: CASSLSISGGAYNEQFF. The CDR3 bases are TGTGCCAGCAGCTTGTCTATTAGCGGGGGAGCTTACAATGAGCAGTTCTTC. Full variable domain (rest looked up from reference TRBV11-2 and TRBJ2-1): EAGVAQSPRYKIIEKRQSVAFWCNPISGHATLYWYQQILGQGPKLLIQFQNNGVVDDSQLPKDRFSAERLKGVDSTLKIQPAKLEDSAVYLCASSLSISGGAYNEQFFGPGTRLTVL.

The CDR3 sequence is CASSPGGFYNEQFF. CDR3 bases: TGTGCCAGCTCACCGGGGGGATTCTACAATGAGCAGTTCTTC. The chain couples TRBV18 to TRBJ2-1, with a possible D match to TRBD2 (6 bases). This CDR3 comprises 14 residues. CDR1 is KGHSH and CDR2 is LQKENI in the germline V gene. V lost 3 bases, J lost 3 bases, and 9 bases lay in between.

This rearrangement joins TRBV5-5 to TRBJ2-7, with D uncertain. Looked up from germline, CDR1 is SGHKS and CDR2 is YYEKEE (reference sequence). The length of the CDR3 is 15 residues. V shed 1 base and J shed 0 bases, with 11 bases lying between them. The CDR3 spells CASSLFQDGSYEQYF. DNA for the CDR3: TGTGCCAGCAGCTTGTTTCAGGATGGCTCCTACGAGCAGTACTTC.

For the CDR3, the DNA is TGTGCCTGGAGTGGGGACAGGGCCTATGGCTACACCTTC. This codes for CAWSGDRAYGYTF. V gene TRBV30 combines with J gene TRBJ1-2; 9 bases are a match to TRBD1. Looked up from germline, CDR1 is GTSNPN and CDR2 is SVGIG (reference sequence). The CDR3 runs 13 residues. J lost 4 bases, V lost 1 base, and 1 base had no gene match.

CDR3 residues: CASSLDVGQTYNEQFF. The CDR3 nucleotides are TGTGCCAGCAGCTTAGACGTAGGACAGACCTACAATGAGCAGTTCTTC. V usage is TRBV11-2 and J usage is TRBJ2-1; possibly TRBD1 for D (6 bases). The CDR3 contains 16 residues. Trimming left V 0 bases short and J 2 bases short, with 11 bases between. CDR1 and CDR2 (germline): SGHAT, FQNNGV.

The chain employs TRBV20-1 and TRBJ2-5, with D possibly TRBD2 on 5 matching bases. CDR3 length: 14 residues. With 3 bases removed from V and 7 bases from J, the gap between germline ends came to 18 bases. Per germline, CDR1 DFQATT and CDR2 SNEGSKA (reference sequence). The CDR3 here is CSASAAIHGGTQYF. The CDR3 DNA reads TGCAGTGCTAGTGCGGCGATTCACGGAGGGACCCAGTACTTC.

The chain recombines TRBV27 with TRBJ1-2, with D perhaps TRBD1 (6 bases). The CDR3 contains 14 residues. Trimming removed 0 bases from V and 7 bases from J, with 12 bases in between. Per germline, CDR1 MNHEY and CDR2 SMNVEV (reference sequence). CDR3: CASSLSGGFGGYTF. The CDR3 DNA reads TGTGCCAGCAGTTTATCAGGGGGATTCGGTGGCTACACCTTC.

The genes are TRBV6-1 and TRBJ2-1; 7 positions match TRBD2. Per the germline V gene, CDR1 is MNHNS and CDR2 is SASEGT. J lost 9 bases, V lost 3 bases, and 8 bases had no gene match. The CDR3 is 14 amino acids. The CDR3 nucleotides read TGTGCCAGCAGTGAGGTATGGCGGGAGAGTGAGCAGTTCTTC. It yields the protein CASSEVWRESEQFF.

The table lists this clone with a few counts. CDR3: CASSKGRYF. In DNA form, the CDR3 reads TGTGCCAGCAGCAAGGGCCGTTACTTC. The chain has TRBV21-1 and TRBJ2-7; TRBD1 is the table's D call and was not checked against the DNA. TRBV21-1 has pseudogene status. The CDR3 spans 9 residues.

The gene calls are TRBV18 and TRBJ1-1; D is perhaps TRBD1 (5 bases). Trimming stripped 1 base from V and 1 base from J, with 7 bases between. This CDR3 spans 14 amino acids. Germline values: CDR1 KGHSH, CDR2 LQKENI. CDR3 sequence reads: CASSPRTPNTEAFF. The CDR3 DNA reads as TGTGCCAGCTCACCACGGACACCGAACACTGAAGCTTTCTTT.

J is TRBJ1-2 and V is TRBV6-5; 7 bases match TRBD1. The CDR3 is 13 residues long. The trim removed 7 bases at V and 6 bases at J, leaving 8 bases unmatched. Germline V gives CDR1 MNHEY, CDR2 SVGAGI. The CDR3: CASTQGLGDGYTF. The CDR3 bases are TGTGCCAGCACACAGGGGCTGGGGGATGGCTACACCTTC.

This clone was observed once. The genes are TRBV19 and TRBJ2-1; TRBD1 aligns across 7 bases. V dropped 9 bases and J dropped 0; count of bases not matched to a gene: 8. The germline V gene encodes CDR1 LNHDA and CDR2 SQIVND (reference sequence). The CDR3 is 15 residues long. The DNA for the CDR3 is TGTGCCAGCGGGGACAGATTAAGCTCCTACAATGAGCAGTTCTTC. It specifies CASGDRLSSYNEQFF.

This clone was seen a single time. The V gene is TRBV7-2, the J gene TRBJ2-1; D may be TRBD2 (7 bases). V lost 5 bases and J 7 bases, leaving 18 bases between the germline ends. The CDR3 runs 15 residues. Germline V gene lookup returns CDR1 SGHTA and CDR2 FQGNSA. CDR3 sequence reads: CASSQRRGGPNEQFF. For the CDR3, the DNA is TGTGCCAGCAGCCAACGGAGGGGGGGCCCGAATGAGCAGTTCTTC.

The chain employs TRBV19 and TRBJ2-3; D is uncertain. Per germline, CDR1 LNHDA and CDR2 SQIVND (reference sequence). The CDR3 is 16 residues long. V lost 3 bases, J lost 0 bases, and 13 bases lay in between. CDR3 loop: CASSMARMPSTDTQYF. Here the CDR3 DNA reads TGTGCCAGTAGTATGGCCCGCATGCCTAGCACAGATACGCAGTATTTT.